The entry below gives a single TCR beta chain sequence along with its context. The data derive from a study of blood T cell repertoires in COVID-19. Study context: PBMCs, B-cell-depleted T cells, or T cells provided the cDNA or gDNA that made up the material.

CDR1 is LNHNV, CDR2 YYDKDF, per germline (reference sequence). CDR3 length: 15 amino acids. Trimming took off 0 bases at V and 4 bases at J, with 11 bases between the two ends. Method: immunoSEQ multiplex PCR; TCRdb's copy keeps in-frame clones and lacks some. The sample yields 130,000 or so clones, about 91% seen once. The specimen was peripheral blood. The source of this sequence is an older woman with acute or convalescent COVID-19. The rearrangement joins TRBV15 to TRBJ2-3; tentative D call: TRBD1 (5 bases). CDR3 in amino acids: CATSRESKGSDTQYF. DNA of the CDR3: TGTGCCACCAGCAGAGAGTCGAAGGGGTCAGATACGCAGTATTTT. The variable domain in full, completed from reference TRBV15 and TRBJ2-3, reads DAMVIQNPRYQVTQFGKPVTLSCSQTLNHNVMYWYQQKSSQAPKLLFHYYDKDFNNEADTPDNFQSRRPNTSFCFLDIRSPGLGDTAMYLCATSRESKGSDTQYFGPGTRLTVL.